This record covers a single T cell receptor beta chain. Its antigen is currently unknown. The sample comes from a study of response to subunit inactivated influenza vaccine. Study-level findings and limits: It was the authors' suggestion that each seasonal influenza vaccination recruits few new T cells.

This CDR3 contains 15 residues. The ends were cut back, 2 bases at V and 6 bases at J, with 16 bases in the middle. Germline V gene lookup returns CDR1 MGHRA and CDR2 YSYEKL. Each CDR3 protein is one row after TCRdb ran MiXCR on the RT-PCR reads. The table shows around 790,000 distinct CDR3 sequences, with 21% occurring only once. The V gene is TRBV4-1, the J gene TRBJ1-1; weak D call: TRBD1 (5 bases). The TCR comes from a man aged 45-65 years who received an inactivated influenza vaccine. Sequenced material: PBMCs from blood, taken more than 4 days after vaccination. The CDR3 DNA reads TGCGCCAGCAGCCAACCGGGACGGAGTTCTCCTGAAGCTTTCTTT. It is translated as CASSQPGRSSPEAFF.